The 10 T cell receptor beta chains reported below all come from one sample, sequenced in a study of radiotherapy plus CTLA-4 blockade in lung cancer. TCRdb's table, derived via immunoSEQ multiplex PCR, lists solely in-frame clones and lacks some. The data show about 49,000 clones, approximately 76% seen once. The specimen was peripheral blood, collected from a patient treated with radiotherapy plus ipilimumab. The receptors were sampled from a human donor with non-small cell lung cancer who had stable disease on radiotherapy plus ipilimumab.

V gene TRBV6-1 combines with J gene TRBJ2-3; tentative D call: TRBD1 (5 bases). Between the trimmed V and J ends, which lost 2 bases and 0 bases, there was a span of 9 bases. The V gene's germline CDR1 is MNHNS and CDR2 SASEGT. The CDR3 is 15 residues long. In DNA, the CDR3 is TGTGCCAGCAGTGAATCAAGGGGTAGCACAGATACGCAGTATTTT. Its translation: CASSESRGSTDTQYF.

The chain uses TRBV30 and TRBJ1-1; tentatively, D is TRBD1 (5 bases). Germline V gives CDR1 GTSNPN, CDR2 SVGIG (reference sequence). V lost 3 bases, J lost 1 base, and 9 bases lay in between. The CDR3 runs to 13 residues. The CDR3: CAWRRQGNTEAFF. In DNA form, the CDR3 reads TGTGCCTGGAGGAGGCAGGGGAACACTGAAGCTTTCTTT.

This clone was recorded a few times. This chain links TRBV6-6 with TRBJ2-7; perhaps TRBD1 as D (6 bases). The CDR3 is 13 amino acids. Trimming stripped 6 bases from V and 2 bases from J, with 11 bases between. Germline V gene sequence: CDR1 MNHNY, CDR2 SVGAGI (reference sequence). Here the CDR3 DNA reads TGTGCCAGCAGCCCGCCAGGGGCCTACGAGCAGTACGTC. Translated, it gives CASSPPGAYEQYV.

The chain links TRBV5-6 to TRBJ1-5, with 8 bases matching TRBD1. Germline V gene sequence: CDR1 SGHDT, CDR2 YYEEEE. J was trimmed by 5 bases and V by 4 bases; bases with no gene match: 5. CDR3 length: 14 amino acids. The DNA of the CDR3 is TGTGCCAGCAGCGTGGGACAGGCCTATCAGCCCCAGCATTTT. This sequence encodes CASSVGQAYQPQHF.

The genes are TRBV29-1 and TRBJ2-6, with no clear D. Germline V gives CDR1 SQVTM, CDR2 ANQGSEA. V lost 1 base, J lost 4 bases, and 11 bases lay in between. CDR3 length equals 15 residues. The CDR3 sequence is CSVEGGRVGANVLTF. The DNA for the CDR3 is TGCAGCGTTGAAGGAGGTCGGGTGGGGGCCAACGTCCTGACTTTC.

The chain carries TRBV19 and TRBJ2-1; TRBD2 aligns across 8 bases. The CDR3 has 18 residues. J lost 0 bases, V lost 3 bases, and 10 bases had no gene match. Germline CDR1 reads LNHDA; CDR2 reads SQIVND (reference sequence). The CDR3 protein is CASSMRGLVQSSYNEQFF. The CDR3 DNA reads TGTGCCAGTAGTATGAGGGGACTAGTGCAGAGCTCCTACAATGAGCAGTTCTTC. Filled out from reference TRBV19 and TRBJ2-1, the complete variable domain reads DGGITQSPKYLFRKEGQNVTLSCEQNLNHDAMYWYRQDPGQGLRLIYYSQIVNDFQKGDIAEGYSVSREKKESFPLTVTSAQKNPTAFYLCASSMRGLVQSSYNEQFFGPGTRLTVL.

The V gene is TRBV7-8, the J gene TRBJ1-4; D is undetermined. Trimming took 2 bases from V and 5 from J, leaving 12 bases between them. The CDR3 is 15 amino acids. Germline CDR1 SGHVS, CDR2 FQNEAQ. For the CDR3, the DNA is TGTGCCAGCAGCTTATTTTCGCTCAGCAATGAAAAACTGTTTTTT. As protein: CASSLFSLSNEKLFF.

V is TRBV30 and J is TRBJ1-1, with 7 positions matching TRBD1. The germline CDR1 and CDR2 sequences are GTSNPN and SVGIG (reference sequence). This CDR3 region has 13 residues. Germline trimming cut 1 base from V and 2 bases from J; bases unmatched to any gene: 1. CDR3 protein: CAWSGQGNTEAFF. CDR3 coding DNA: TGTGCCTGGAGTGGACAGGGAAACACTGAAGCTTTCTTT.

The CDR3 coding sequence is TGTGCCAGCAGTGGACAGGGTGTCCACGAGCAGTACTTC. It specifies CASSGQGVHEQYF. This chain joins TRBV28 and TRBJ2-5; 8 nucleotides agree with TRBD1. The DNA end lines up better with TRBJ2-7; the J call may be wrong. The CDR3 is 13 residues long. The germline gives CDR1 MDHEN, CDR2 SYDVKM.

In its sample, this clone was seen a few times. J is TRBJ2-1 and V is TRBV30; 9 bases agree with TRBD2. Germline-derived CDR1 and CDR2 are GTSNPN and SVGIG (reference sequence). The CDR3 extends over 12 amino acids. V was pared by 5 bases and J by 5 bases, with 1 base of the junction left unmatched. The CDR3 spells CAWGLANNEQFF. The CDR3 nucleotides are TGTGCCTGGGGACTAGCGAACAATGAGCAGTTCTTC.